Each of the 22 T cell receptor beta chains below was sequenced from the same sample in a study of PD-L1 blockade in urothelial cancer. Time point denoted: pretreatment peripheral blood. The protocol was immunoSEQ multiplex PCR, while the TCRdb copy is restricted to in-frame clones and leaves out a portion. This table holds 84,000 or so clones, more than 70% found once. The specimen comprised PBMCs, sampled around atezolizumab (anti-PD-L1) treatment. These receptors came from a man aged 55 to 69 with urothelial cancer.

This chain joins TRBV14 and TRBJ2-2; no reliable D call. V dropped 2 bases and J dropped 2 bases, with 9 bases sitting between them. Germline CDR1 and CDR2: SGHDN and FVKESK. CDR3 length equals 15 residues. As DNA, the CDR3 is TGTGCCAGCAGCCAACACGGGTCTAACACCGGGGAGCTGTTTTTT. This codes for CASSQHGSNTGELFF. Filled out from reference TRBV14 and TRBJ2-2, the complete variable domain reads EAGVTQFPSHSVIEKGQTVTLRCDPISGHDNLYWYRRVMGKEIKFLLHFVKESKQDESGMPNNRFLAERTGGTYSTLKVQPAELEDSGVYFCASSQHGSNTGELFFGEGSRLTVL.

This clone is a singleton in its sample. This rearrangement joins TRBV11-2 to TRBJ1-1; 7 bases are shared with TRBD1. J gave up 5 bases and V 2 bases, and 5 bases lay outside the gene matches. Germline CDR1 and CDR2: SGHAT and FQNNGV. The CDR3 is made up of 14 amino acids. CDR3 DNA: TGTGCCAGCAGCTTATCACAGGGGCGTACTGAAGCTTTCTTT. It yields the protein CASSLSQGRTEAFF.

The chain joins TRBV2 to TRBJ2-3; 7 nucleotides line up with TRBD2. With 4 bases clipped from V and 1 base from J, the junction kept 5 bases outside the gene matches. Germline lookup yields CDR1 SNHLY and CDR2 FYNNEI. This CDR3 has 15 amino acids. CDR3 nucleotides: TGTGCCAGCAGTGTAAGACTAGCTGGCACAGATACGCAGTATTTT. Protein sequence: CASSVRLAGTDTQYF.

The chain recombines TRBV7-6 with TRBJ1-2; TRBD1 is a possible D gene (6 bases). This CDR3 spans 13 amino acids. Per the germline V gene, CDR1 is SGHVS and CDR2 is FNYEAQ. Trimming removed 5 bases at V and 4 bases at J, with 11 bases between. The CDR3 protein is CASSLDRVYGYTF. DNA for the CDR3: TGTGCCAGCAGCCTGGACAGAGTCTATGGCTACACCTTC.

The chain recombines TRBV6-1 with TRBJ1-5, with a weak D call TRBD1 (5 bases). The CDR3 consists of 15 residues. The germline V gene encodes CDR1 MNHNS and CDR2 SASEGT. V gave up 5 bases and J gave up 5 bases, with 16 bases separating them. The CDR3 sequence: CASSRTILGDQPQHF. The CDR3 nucleotides read TGTGCCAGCAGTCGGACAATTCTGGGCGATCAGCCCCAGCATTTT.

The chain uses TRBV5-6 and TRBJ2-6; D is perhaps TRBD1 (6 bases). Germline V CDR1 and CDR2: SGHDT, YYEEEE. The CDR3 has 17 residues. The V gene lost 2 bases and the J gene lost 0 bases, with 12 bases spanning the gap. CDR3 amino acids: CASSLLGTTSGANVLTF. The CDR3 bases are TGTGCCAGCAGCTTACTCGGGACAACCTCTGGGGCCAACGTCCTGACTTTC.

The V and J genes are TRBV5-1 and TRBJ2-3; the D gene is possibly TRBD2 (5 bases). The germline V and J ends were trimmed by 4 bases and 1 base, with 10 bases remaining between them. In germline, CDR1 is SGHRS, CDR2 YFSETQ. This CDR3 region has 14 residues. The CDR3 DNA follows: TGCGCCAGCAGCGAAGCGGAGCGCACAGATACGCAGTATTTT. This translates into CASSEAERTDTQYF.

The chain uses TRBV2 and TRBJ2-3, with D possibly matching TRBD2 (5 bases). This CDR3 has 11 amino acids. The V gene's germline CDR1 is SNHLY and CDR2 FYNNEI. V dropped 8 bases and J dropped 9 bases, with 12 bases sitting between them. The chain's CDR3 is CASLETGTQYF. The CDR3 region has the DNA TGTGCCAGCCTTGAGACGGGGACGCAGTATTTT.

This clone was detected only once. The chain couples TRBV4-1 to TRBJ2-1; 12 bases are a match to TRBD1. This CDR3 region has 14 residues. The J segment lost 5 bases and the V segment lost 7 bases, leaving 3 bases of the junction unmatched. CDR1 is MGHRA and CDR2 is YSYEKL in the germline V gene. CDR3 DNA: TGCGCCAGCACCGGGACAGGGGGCCACAATGAGCAGTTCTTC. This codes for CASTGTGGHNEQFF.

V and J are TRBV7-9 and TRBJ1-6; 8 nucleotides align to TRBD1. V gave up 4 bases and J gave up 6 bases; unmatched junction bases: 5. This CDR3 contains 15 residues. Germline-derived CDR1 and CDR2 are SEHNR and FQNEAQ (reference sequence). The CDR3 bases are TGTGCCAGCAGCTCGGACAGGGCCTCTAATTCACCCCTCCACTTT. As protein: CASSSDRASNSPLHF. Combining the CDR3 with reference TRBV7-9 and TRBJ1-6 gives the whole variable domain DTGVSQNPRHKITKRGQNVTFRCDPISEHNRLYWYRQTLGQGPEFLTYFQNEAQLEKSRLLSDRFSAERPKGSFSTLEIQRTEQGDSAMYLCASSSDRASNSPLHFGNGTRLTVT.

This sequence joins TRBV4-2 and TRBJ1-4, with D unclear. The V end was cut by 0 bases, the J end by 10 bases, with 15 bases between. The germline V gene has CDR1 LGHNA and CDR2 YNFKEQ. The CDR3 is made up of 15 amino acids. DNA of the CDR3: TGTGCCAGCAGCCAAGATCGGGAGTCCCGACGAAAACTGTTTTTT. It codes for CASSQDRESRRKLFF.

The chain couples TRBV5-1 to TRBJ1-1; D uncertain. The CDR3 runs to 12 residues. The V and J ends lost 6 bases and 6 bases respectively, with 12 bases between them. CDR1 is SGHRS, CDR2 YFSETQ, per germline. The DNA of the CDR3 is TGCGCCAGCACCCTACCGAGCCCTGAAGCTTTCTTT. Translating it yields CASTLPSPEAFF.

The chain employs TRBV7-6 and TRBJ2-3; a weak D match, TRBD2 (6 bases). The V end was cut by 6 bases, the J end by 2 bases, with 12 bases between. The CDR3 spans 14 residues. Germline CDR1 reads SGHVS; CDR2 reads FNYEAQ. CDR3 protein: CASSPGRTTDTQYF. The CDR3 DNA sequence: TGTGCCAGCAGTCCGGGGAGGACCACAGATACGCAGTATTTT.

The chain recombines TRBV4-1 with TRBJ1-1, with a weak D call TRBD1 (5 bases). The CDR3 contains 17 residues. Germline V CDR1 and CDR2: MGHRA, YSYEKL. V lost 0 bases to trimming and J lost 1 base, with 15 bases between them. CDR3 sequence reads: CASSQDSESGQNTEAFF. CDR3 sequence (DNA): TGCGCCAGCAGCCAAGATTCCGAGTCAGGACAGAACACTGAAGCTTTCTTT.

The CDR3 region has the DNA TGTGCCATCACGGGGAGGGAACAAGAGACCCAGTACTTC. Its translation is CAITGREQETQYF. The rearrangement links TRBV11-3 to TRBJ2-5; 7 bases are shared with TRBD2. This CDR3 spans 13 amino acids. J gave up 2 bases and V 10 bases, and 7 bases lay outside the gene matches. The germline V gene has CDR1 SGHNT and CDR2 YENEEA.

V and J are TRBV7-8 and TRBJ2-7; 9 nucleotides line up with TRBD1. The ends lost 4 bases at V and 3 bases at J; junction bases unmatched: 7. Per the germline V gene, CDR1 is SGHVS and CDR2 is FQNEAQ. The CDR3 is made up of 15 amino acids. CDR3 amino acids: CASSSHGTGLYEQYF. Here the CDR3 DNA reads TGTGCCAGCAGCTCCCACGGGACAGGGCTCTACGAGCAGTACTTC.

J is TRBJ2-7 and V is TRBV7-9, with D maybe TRBD2 (6 bases). Germline V gene data show CDR1 as SEHNR and CDR2 as FQNEAQ (reference sequence). The CDR3 is 13 residues long. V was shortened by 1 base and J by 7 bases, with 11 bases between the two germline ends. CDR3 region: CASSLGGEREQYF. The CDR3 bases are TGTGCCAGCAGCTTAGGGGGGGAGAGGGAGCAGTACTTC.

The CDR3 loop reads CASSLGGAFF. In DNA form, the CDR3 reads TGTGCCAGCAGTCTTGGGGGGGCTTTCTTT. The chain carries TRBV25-1 and TRBJ1-1, with a tentative D call TRBD1 (5 bases). This CDR3 has 10 residues. From germline, CDR1 is MGHDK and CDR2 SYGVNS. V lost 5 bases and J 11 bases, leaving 9 bases between the germline ends. Full variable domain (rest looked up from reference TRBV25-1 and TRBJ1-1): EADIYQTPRYLVIGTGKKITLECSQTMGHDKMYWYQQDPGMELHLIHYSYGVNSTEKGDLSSESTVSRIRTEHFPLTLESARPSHTSQYLCASSLGGAFFGQGTRLTVV.

The V and J genes are TRBV6-5 and TRBJ2-6; maybe TRBD1 (5 bases). Germline loops: CDR1 MNHEY, CDR2 SVGAGI. Trimming cost V 6 bases and J 4 bases, with 10 bases left between them. The CDR3 runs to 14 residues. The CDR3 loop reads CASSQGYGANVLTF. In DNA form, the CDR3 reads TGTGCCAGCAGCCAGGGTTACGGGGCCAACGTCCTGACTTTC.

The chain is built from TRBV7-2 and TRBJ2-7; D gene unclear. V lost 0 bases, J lost 6 bases, and 9 bases lay in between. The CDR3 spans 13 residues. CDR1 is SGHTA, CDR2 FQGNSA, per germline. The CDR3 bases are TGTGCCAGCAGCTTAGCGACTCGGAGCGAGCAGTACTTC. It specifies CASSLATRSEQYF.

This clone was seen a handful of times. The rearrangement joins TRBV5-8 to TRBJ1-3, with D tentatively TRBD1 (5 bases). V lost 2 bases and J lost 4, with 13 bases in between. CDR3 size: 15 residues. The germline V gene encodes CDR1 SGHTS and CDR2 YDEGEE. The CDR3 nucleotides read TGTGCCAGCAGCTTTAGTCCAGGGATGGGAAACACCATATATTTT. It yields the protein CASSFSPGMGNTIYF.

The chain's CDR3 is CASSRSGRATEAFF. CDR3 nucleotides: TGTGCCAGCAGCCGTTCAGGGAGGGCCACTGAAGCTTTCTTT. The chain links TRBV11-3 to TRBJ1-1, with D maybe TRBD1 (5 bases). The ends were cut back, 5 bases at V and 4 bases at J, with 14 bases in the middle. The germline V gene encodes CDR1 SGHNT and CDR2 YENEEA. This CDR3 has 14 residues.